A single sample is the source of the 4 T cell receptor beta chains below, sequenced in a study of cytomegalovirus exposure and HLA in healthy donors. A multiplex PCR was run with 60 Vbeta primers and 13 Jbeta primers. The data were produced by immunoSEQ multiplex PCR, yet TCRdb's version contains in-frame clones alone and is incomplete. The sample has fewer than 90,000 clones; 65% to 70% are singletons. What was sequenced was PBMCs. The origin of the receptors is a man aged 35 to 55 in good health and CMV-seropositive.

This clone was counted only a few times. The V and J genes are TRBV2 and TRBJ1-1; 7 bases match TRBD1. V was clipped by 8 bases and J by 4 bases; unmatched bases: 7. Germline CDR1 SNHLY, CDR2 FYNNEI. The length of the CDR3 is 13 residues. Here the CDR3 reads CASGGQVFTEAFF. The CDR3 DNA is TGTGCCAGCGGAGGACAGGTTTTCACTGAAGCTTTCTTT.

This chain links TRBV11-2 with TRBJ2-7; D is possibly TRBD2 (5 bases). The CDR3 extends over 14 amino acids. Germline V lookup: CDR1 SGHAT, CDR2 FQNNGV. V lost 5 bases, J lost 3 bases, and 14 bases lay in between. The CDR3 sequence is CASSLGGRGYEQYF. CDR3 sequence (DNA): TGTGCCAGCAGCCTCGGAGGCAGAGGCTACGAGCAGTACTTC.

The chain recombines TRBV6-1 with TRBJ2-7; 8 bases agree with TRBD1. This CDR3 contains 14 residues. The germline V gene encodes CDR1 MNHNS and CDR2 SASEGT. V trimming: 6 bases; J trimming: 3 bases; junction bases outside the gene matches: 7. The chain's CDR3 is CASRTLDRGYEQYF. The CDR3 DNA reads as TGTGCCAGCAGAACACTAGACAGGGGCTACGAGCAGTACTTC.

The chain has TRBV28 and TRBJ1-4; 8 bases map to TRBD1. Trimming cost V 0 bases and J 0 bases; bases outside gene matches: 9. CDR1 and CDR2 (germline): MDHEN, SYDVKM. CDR3 size: 19 residues. As DNA, the CDR3 is TGTGCCAGCAGTTTATGGGCAGGGGGCTTCCCTTCAACTAATGAAAAACTGTTTTTT. Residues: CASSLWAGGFPSTNEKLFF.